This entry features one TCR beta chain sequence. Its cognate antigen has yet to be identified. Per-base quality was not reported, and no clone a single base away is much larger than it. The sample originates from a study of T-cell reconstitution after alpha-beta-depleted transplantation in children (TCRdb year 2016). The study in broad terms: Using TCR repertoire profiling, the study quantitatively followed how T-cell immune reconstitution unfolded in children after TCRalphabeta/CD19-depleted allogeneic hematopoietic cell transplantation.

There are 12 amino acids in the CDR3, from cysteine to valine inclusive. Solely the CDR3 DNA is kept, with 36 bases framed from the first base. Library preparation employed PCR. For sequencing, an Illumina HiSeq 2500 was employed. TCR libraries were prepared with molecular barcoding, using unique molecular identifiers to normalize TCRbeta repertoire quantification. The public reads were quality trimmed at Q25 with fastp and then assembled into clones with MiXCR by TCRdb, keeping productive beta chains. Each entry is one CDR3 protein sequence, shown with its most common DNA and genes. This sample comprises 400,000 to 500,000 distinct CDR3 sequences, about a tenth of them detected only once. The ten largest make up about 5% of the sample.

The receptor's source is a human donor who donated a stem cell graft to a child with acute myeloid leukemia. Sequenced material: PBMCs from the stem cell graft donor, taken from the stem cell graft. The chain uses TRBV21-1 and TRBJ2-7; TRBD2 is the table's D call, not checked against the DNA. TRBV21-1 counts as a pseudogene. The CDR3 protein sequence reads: CASSREGREQYV. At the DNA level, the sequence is TGTGCCAGCAGCAGGGAGGGGCGAGAGCAGTACGTC.